The 28 T cell receptor beta chains below were found in one sample sequenced in a study of blood T cell repertoires in COVID-19. Repertoires were generated with immunoSEQ multiplex PCR, while TCRdb's copy carries only in-frame clones and drops some. This sample carries over 200,000 clones, 70% to 85% of them seen once, and the ten largest clones take around 7.8%. Material for sequencing was peripheral blood. The receptors shown here come from a woman older than 75 with COVID-19, enrolled during active disease.

This clone has only a few counts. J is TRBJ2-1 and V is TRBV5-4; 7 bases align to TRBD2. This CDR3 contains 14 residues. The V and J ends lost 5 bases and 9 bases, in that order; junction bases with no gene match: 11. Germline CDR1 and CDR2: SGHNT and YYREEE (reference sequence). The CDR3 here is CASSPMSGTAEQFF. CDR3 bases: TGTGCCAGCAGTCCGATGAGCGGGACCGCTGAGCAGTTCTTC.

The chain has TRBV5-5 and TRBJ1-4; 8 bases are shared with TRBD1. CDR1 and CDR2 from the germline V gene are SGHKS and YYEKEE (reference sequence). V lost 5 bases and J lost 8; bases outside the gene matches: 17. The CDR3 runs 17 residues. CDR3 region: CASRGGQAVVRYEKLFF. CDR3 DNA sequence: TGTGCCAGCAGGGGGGGACAGGCCGTGGTAAGATACGAAAAACTGTTTTTT.

The chain carries TRBV9 and TRBJ2-3, with 9 bases aligning to TRBD1. The CDR3 has 18 residues. Per the germline V gene, CDR1 is SGDLS and CDR2 is YYNGEE. Trimming removed 4 bases from V and 1 base from J; junction bases left unmatched: 13. The CDR3 sequence is CASSPPNPRTGGTDTQYF. For the CDR3, the DNA is TGTGCCAGCAGCCCCCCGAACCCCAGGACAGGGGGCACAGATACGCAGTATTTT. Full variable domain (remainder filled in from reference TRBV9 and TRBJ2-3): DSGVTQTPKHLITATGQRVTLRCSPRSGDLSVYWYQQSLDQGLQFLIQYYNGEERAKGNILERFSAQQFPDLHSELNLSSLELGDSALYFCASSPPNPRTGGTDTQYFGPGTRLTVL.

The chain is built from TRBV10-3 and TRBJ1-1, with 8 bases identical to TRBD1. Per the germline V gene, CDR1 is ENHRY and CDR2 is SYGVKD. The V gene end was trimmed by 0 bases and the J gene end by 4 bases; junction bases not matched to a gene: 4. The CDR3 has 15 amino acids. The CDR3 nucleotides are TGTGCCATCAGTGAGTCAACAGGGGGTAGCACTGAAGCTTTCTTT. It is translated as CAISESTGGSTEAFF.

The V and J genes are TRBV5-1 and TRBJ2-7, with D unresolved. V dropped 2 bases and J dropped 2 bases, with 8 bases sitting between them. Germline values: CDR1 SGHRS, CDR2 YFSETQ. This CDR3 spans 13 amino acids. As DNA, the CDR3 is TGCGCCAGCAGCTTTGAGGCCGCCTACGAGCAGTACTTC. Protein: CASSFEAAYEQYF.

In this sample, this clone turned up a few times. This sequence joins TRBV9 and TRBJ1-2; 9 nucleotides line up with TRBD1. Germline V lookup: CDR1 SGDLS, CDR2 YYNGEE. Trimming took 4 bases from V and 12 from J; bases not matched to a gene: 7. CDR3 size: 12 residues. The CDR3 is CASSSRDRVHTF. CDR3 DNA: TGTGCCAGCAGCTCCCGGGACAGGGTGCACACCTTC.

This clone came up a few times. CDR3 sequence: CASTNRGGLNTEAFF. For the CDR3, the DNA is TGTGCCAGCACAAACCGCGGGGGCTTGAACACTGAAGCTTTCTTT. J is TRBJ1-1 and V is TRBV6-5; tentatively, D is TRBD1 (6 bases). Trimming took 7 bases from V and 0 from J, leaving 15 bases between them. Germline V gives CDR1 MNHEY, CDR2 SVGAGI. CDR3 size: 15 residues.

This clone was found once. This sequence joins TRBV7-9 and TRBJ2-7; TRBD2 aligns across 13 bases. The CDR3 length is 16 residues. Losses at the gene ends were 4 bases for V and 2 bases for J; bases not matched to a gene: 5. Germline lookup yields CDR1 SEHNR and CDR2 FQNEAQ (reference sequence). The CDR3 region has the DNA TGTGCCAGCAGCTCCGGGACTAGCGGGATCCCCTACGAGCAGTACTTC. This sequence encodes CASSSGTSGIPYEQYF.

V usage is TRBV7-9 and J usage is TRBJ1-1; tentatively, D is TRBD1 (6 bases). In germline, CDR1 is SEHNR, CDR2 FQNEAQ (reference sequence). Trimming took 8 bases from V and 1 from J, leaving 23 bases between them. The CDR3 spans 17 residues. For the CDR3, the DNA is TGTGCCAGCGCTCAAATTGCGGGGGCCTTGGCGAACACTGAAGCTTTCTTT. Encoded protein: CASAQIAGALANTEAFF.

The V and J genes are TRBV30 and TRBJ2-5; the match to TRBD1 covers 10 bases. The CDR3 consists of 16 residues. V was clipped by 5 bases and J by 4 bases; unmatched bases: 13. Germline CDR1 GTSNPN, CDR2 SVGIG (reference sequence). Written as DNA, the CDR3 is TGTGCCTGGCGGACAGGGGGTGGGTGCTGGAGAGAGACCCAGTACTTC. Residues: CAWRTGGGCWRETQYF.

The rearrangement links TRBV5-1 to TRBJ1-6; the D gene is possibly TRBD1 (5 bases). This CDR3 has 16 amino acids. The V gene's germline CDR1 is SGHRS and CDR2 YFSETQ. V lost 5 bases to trimming and J lost 1 base, with 13 bases between them. The CDR3 loop reads CASSPRQGSYNSPLHF. In nucleotides, the CDR3 is TGCGCCAGCAGTCCAAGGCAGGGTTCCTATAATTCACCCCTCCACTTT. Full variable domain (rest looked up from reference TRBV5-1 and TRBJ1-6): KAGVTQTPRYLIKTRGQQVTLSCSPISGHRSVSWYQQTPGQGLQFLFEYFSETQRNKGNFPGRFSGRQFSNSRSEMNVSTLELGDSALYLCASSPRQGSYNSPLHFGNGTRLTVT.

A single count supports this clone. The V and J genes are TRBV3-1 (or the pseudogene TRBV3-2) and TRBJ2-1, with D possibly TRBD1 on 6 matching bases. Germline V gene sequence: CDR1 LGHDT, CDR2 YNNKEL (reference sequence). V was trimmed by 7 bases and J by 3 bases, leaving 19 bases between them. The length of the CDR3 is 16 residues. The CDR3 loop is CASTHPRDINYNEQFF. The CDR3 DNA is TGTGCCAGCACCCACCCCCGGGACATAAACTACAATGAGCAGTTCTTC.

V gene TRBV6-5 combines with J gene TRBJ2-4, with a weak D call TRBD2 (6 bases). CDR1 is MNHEY, CDR2 SVGAGI, per germline. The CDR3 totals 14 residues. Deletions cut 6 bases from V and 6 bases from J, with 15 bases between. The CDR3 here is CASRPGTGGNIQYF. The CDR3 DNA reads TGTGCCAGCAGGCCTGGGACTGGGGGAAACATTCAGTACTTC.

This clone is a singleton in its sample. The chain uses TRBV5-4 and TRBJ2-3, with no clear D. Germline V gene data show CDR1 as SGHNT and CDR2 as YYREEE (reference sequence). V was cut by 3 bases and J by 0 bases, with 8 bases left in between. The CDR3 has 14 residues. Written as DNA, the CDR3 is TGTGCCAGCAGCTCTACCACTAGCACAGATACGCAGTATTTT. Amino acid sequence: CASSSTTSTDTQYF.

The J gene is TRBJ1-2, the V gene TRBV6-5; maybe TRBD1 (5 bases). This CDR3 is built from 15 residues. V dropped 6 bases and J dropped 4 bases, with 18 bases sitting between them. Germline loops: CDR1 MNHEY, CDR2 SVGAGI. The CDR3 spells CASRGEVNVAYGYTF. The CDR3 nucleotides read TGTGCCAGCAGAGGGGAAGTGAACGTGGCCTATGGCTACACCTTC.

This chain links TRBV7-8 with TRBJ1-1, with a tentative D call TRBD1 (6 bases). The CDR3 totals 15 residues. Germline V gene data show CDR1 as SGHVS and CDR2 as FQNEAQ. The V end was cut by 6 bases, the J end by 0 bases, with 14 bases between. This CDR3 is CASSWGGRMNTEAFF. The CDR3 DNA reads TGTGCCAGCAGTTGGGGGGGGCGGATGAACACTGAAGCTTTCTTT.

Remarks on this clone: Other DNA sequences within the sample encode an identical CDR3. V and J are TRBV5-1 and TRBJ2-7; D perhaps matches TRBD2 (6 bases). CDR3 size: 14 residues. The germline V and J ends were trimmed by 0 bases and 1 base, with 8 bases remaining between them. Germline CDR1 reads SGHRS; CDR2 reads YFSETQ. The CDR3 sequence: CASSLEGTSYEQYF. The CDR3 nucleotides read TGCGCCAGCAGCTTGGAAGGGACTTCCTACGAGCAGTACTTC.

The chain joins TRBV28 to TRBJ1-1; 12 bases are shared with TRBD1. With 4 bases clipped from V and 5 bases from J, the junction kept 5 bases outside the gene matches. The CDR3 extends over 15 amino acids. CDR1 is MDHEN and CDR2 is SYDVKM in the germline V gene. CDR3 nucleotides: TGTGCCAGCAGTTGGGGACAGGGGGCGCGGACTGAAGCTTTCTTT. Its protein product is CASSWGQGARTEAFF.

The rearrangement links TRBV11-1 to TRBJ2-5; a possible D gene is TRBD2 (5 bases). Deletions cut 5 bases from V and 2 bases from J, with 9 bases between. The germline V gene has CDR1 SGHAT and CDR2 FQDESV (reference sequence). CDR3 size: 13 residues. CDR3 residues: CASSPGGQETQYF. DNA for the CDR3: TGTGCCAGCAGCCCCGGAGGACAAGAGACCCAGTACTTC.

The chain recombines TRBV3-1 (or the pseudogene TRBV3-2) with TRBJ2-2; D may be TRBD2 (7 bases). This CDR3 is built from 14 residues. CDR1 and CDR2 (germline): LGHDT, YNNKEL (reference sequence). Between the trimmed V and J ends, which lost 4 bases and 5 bases, there was a span of 11 bases. CDR3 sequence (DNA): TGTGCCAGCAGCCGAGGGGGGGCAACCGGGGAGCTGTTTTTT. Translated: CASSRGGATGELFF.

This clone was detected once. The J gene is TRBJ2-7, the V gene TRBV9, with no clear D. The germline gives CDR1 SGDLS, CDR2 YYNGEE. The CDR3 has 16 amino acids. V lost 0 bases and J 2 bases, leaving 15 bases between the germline ends. CDR3 in DNA: TGTGCCAGCAGCGTAGGTCCTTACCTACCCACCTACGAGCAGTACTTC. This codes for CASSVGPYLPTYEQYF. Full variable domain (missing parts from reference TRBV9 and TRBJ2-7): DSGVTQTPKHLITATGQRVTLRCSPRSGDLSVYWYQQSLDQGLQFLIQYYNGEERAKGNILERFSAQQFPDLHSELNLSSLELGDSALYFCASSVGPYLPTYEQYFGPGTRLTVT.

This chain joins TRBV1 and TRBJ2-7; the tabulated D call, TRBD1, remains unverified against the DNA. TRBV1 is given as a pseudogene. The CDR3 length is 11 residues. The CDR3 region is CTSSQEGTKDF. CDR3 DNA: TGCACCAGCAGCCAAGAGGGCACCAAGGACTTC.

This chain joins TRBV19 and TRBJ1-5; D is undetermined. Germline assignment: CDR1 LNHDA and CDR2 SQIVND (reference sequence). The CDR3 runs to 16 residues. Trimming removed 2 bases at V and 6 bases at J, with 17 bases between. CDR3 sequence reads: CASSIRLGSAAQPQHF. The CDR3 region has the DNA TGTGCCAGTAGTATACGACTAGGCAGCGCGGCTCAGCCCCAGCATTTT.

V is TRBV2 and J is TRBJ2-3; 9 positions agree with TRBD2. After removal of 7 bases from V and 5 bases from J, the junction contained 7 bases not matched to a gene. CDR3 length equals 14 residues. Germline V CDR1 and CDR2: SNHLY, FYNNEI. CDR3 nucleotides: TGTGCCAGCAACGGGCTAGCGGGGATAGATACGCAGTATTTT. The encoded protein is CASNGLAGIDTQYF.

The CDR3 is CSASDAESNTEAFF. For the CDR3, the DNA is TGCAGTGCTAGTGATGCAGAAAGTAACACTGAAGCTTTCTTT. This chain connects TRBV20-1 to TRBJ1-1; D not resolved. This CDR3 is 14 amino acids long. Germline values: CDR1 DFQATT, CDR2 SNEGSKA (reference sequence). V shed 3 bases and J shed 2 bases, with 13 bases lying between them.

CDR3 DNA: TGTGCCAGCAGCCCCCGACTAGCGGGAGACGAGCAGTTCTTC. Translating it yields CASSPRLAGDEQFF. The chain links TRBV7-2 to TRBJ2-1, with TRBD2 identical over 12 bases. CDR1 and CDR2 from the germline V gene are SGHTA and FQGNSA. Germline trimming cut 5 bases from V and 10 bases from J; bases unmatched to any gene: 6. There are 14 residues in the CDR3.

The V and J genes are TRBV28 and TRBJ2-1, with 10 nucleotides matching TRBD2. Trimming cost V 3 bases and J 9 bases; bases outside gene matches: 14. Looked up from germline, CDR1 is MDHEN and CDR2 is SYDVKM. The CDR3 consists of 17 residues. CDR3 sequence (DNA): TGTGCCAGCAGTTTGACTCAGGGGCTAGCGGGAGTTCTTGAGCAGTTCTTC. Its translation: CASSLTQGLAGVLEQFF. The full variable domain, in which reference TRBV28 and TRBJ2-1 provide the parts outside the CDR3, is DVKVTQSSRYLVKRTGEKVFLECVQDMDHENMFWYRQDPGLGLRLIYFSYDVKMKEKGDIPEGYSVSREKKERFSLILESASTNQTSMYLCASSLTQGLAGVLEQFFGPGTRLTVL.

The chain recombines TRBV2 with TRBJ1-1; 7 bases align to TRBD1. The CDR3 contains 13 residues. Losses at the gene ends were 7 bases for V and 7 bases for J; bases not matched to a gene: 9. Germline CDR1 SNHLY, CDR2 FYNNEI. The CDR3 loop reads CASTFDRVDEAFF. The CDR3, as DNA: TGTGCCAGCACCTTCGACAGGGTCGATGAAGCTTTCTTT.